This T cell receptor (beta chain) is drawn from a study of control samples from healthy donors and cancer patients. Looked up from germline, CDR1 is SEHNR and CDR2 is FQNEAQ (reference sequence). Trimming pared 1 base from V and 4 bases from J, leaving 7 bases between. The CDR3 length is 14 residues. Sequencing was performed with immunoSEQ multiplex PCR; in TCRdb, only in-frame clones are kept and a portion is missing. The repertoire has about 140,000 clones, around 85% of them found once; the top ten carry 8% to 9.5%. Input material: blood. The sequence derives from a woman aged 25 to 39 in good health. The genes are TRBV7-9 and TRBJ2-2; D ambiguous. The CDR3 DNA is TGTGCCAGCAGCTTAGTGGCAGGCACCGGGGAGCTGTTTTTT. Its protein product is CASSLVAGTGELFF.